These 14 T cell receptor beta chains were all obtained from the same sample, sequenced in a study of shared clonotypes between healthy human individuals. Clones were sequenced by immunoSEQ multiplex PCR, and TCRdb holds only the in-frame ones, with some missing. This table has millions of clones, 85% to 95% appearing once. Source material: naive CD4+ T cells from PBMCs. Subset indicated: CD45RA+ positively selected. The origin of the receptors is a man between 18 and 29 years old in good health. Some clones in this sample may be carry-over from other donors' samples.

The chain couples TRBV27 to TRBJ2-1, with 10 bases aligning to TRBD1. CDR1 is MNHEY and CDR2 is SMNVEV in the germline V gene (reference sequence). The CDR3 covers 20 residues. V was pared by 1 base and J by 0 bases, with 12 bases of the junction left unmatched. CDR3 amino acids: CASSLLTPGQGPSSYNEQFF. The CDR3 DNA is TGTGCCAGCAGTTTATTAACGCCGGGACAGGGGCCGAGCTCCTACAATGAGCAGTTCTTC.

The chain joins TRBV5-4 to TRBJ1-1, with D possibly being TRBD1 (5 bases). The germline V and J ends were trimmed by 2 bases and 7 bases, with 12 bases remaining between them. Germline values: CDR1 SGHNT, CDR2 YYREEE (reference sequence). The CDR3 runs 13 residues. The CDR3 protein is CASSFRGGNEAFF. CDR3 nucleotide sequence: TGTGCCAGCAGCTTTCGGGGGGGGAATGAAGCTTTCTTT.

This chain uses TRBV29-1 with TRBJ1-3; D ambiguous. Germline assignment: CDR1 SQVTM and CDR2 ANQGSEA. V lost 8 bases and J lost 8, with 13 bases in between. The CDR3 consists of 11 residues. In DNA form, the CDR3 reads TGCAGCTTCCTAACGGTTGACACCATATATTTT. Translating gives CSFLTVDTIYF.

This rearrangement joins TRBV4-1 to TRBJ2-7, with TRBD2 matching 8 bases. There are 16 residues in the CDR3. Germline CDR1 MGHRA, CDR2 YSYEKL. With 4 bases clipped from V and 4 bases from J, the junction kept 12 bases outside the gene matches. The chain's CDR3 is CASSLYHGGGPYEQYF. CDR3 DNA: TGCGCCAGCAGCCTCTACCACGGCGGGGGGCCGTACGAGCAGTACTTC.

This chain links TRBV29-1 with TRBJ2-7; D not resolved. The CDR3 totals 13 residues. Germline CDR1 reads SQVTM; CDR2 reads ANQGSEA. Trimming took off 5 bases at V and 0 bases at J, with 11 bases between the two ends. CDR3 DNA: TGCAGCGTTCAAGGACGGGTCTCCTACGAGCAGTACTTC. It yields the protein CSVQGRVSYEQYF.

V gene TRBV28 combines with J gene TRBJ2-2, with 9 bases matching TRBD1. The CDR3 is 17 amino acids. V lost 6 bases to trimming and J lost 3 bases; unmatched junction nucleotides: 11. CDR1 is MDHEN and CDR2 is SYDVKM in the germline V gene. The CDR3 reads CASSTTPGQGYTGELFF. DNA for the CDR3: TGTGCCAGCAGCACCACTCCGGGACAGGGTTACACCGGGGAGCTGTTTTTT.

A note on this clone: The sample contains more than one DNA sequence encoding this CDR3. This chain connects TRBV28 to TRBJ2-3, with no clear D. Looked up from germline, CDR1 is MDHEN and CDR2 is SYDVKM. The CDR3 is 14 residues long. V was shortened by 3 bases and J by 0 bases, with 7 bases between the two germline ends. CDR3 nucleotides: TGTGCCAGCAGTTTGGCTGGGAGCACAGATACGCAGTATTTT. Its protein product is CASSLAGSTDTQYF.

V gene TRBV5-1 combines with J gene TRBJ2-3; TRBD2 matches at 8 bases. The germline CDR1 and CDR2 sequences are SGHRS and YFSETQ. The trim removed 3 bases at V and 3 bases at J, leaving 6 bases unmatched. This CDR3 is 15 amino acids long. CDR3 DNA: TGCGCCAGCAGCTATTTAGCGGGAAAGACAGATACGCAGTATTTT. It codes for CASSYLAGKTDTQYF.

The V call is TRBV28, the J call TRBJ1-2; the D gene is possibly TRBD1 (5 bases). CDR3 length equals 13 residues. The germline V gene encodes CDR1 MDHEN and CDR2 SYDVKM. V was cut by 2 bases and J by 10 bases, with 14 bases left in between. The CDR3 DNA reads TGTGCCAGCAGTTTAGGTCAGGGTCGAAACTACACCTTC. Translating it yields CASSLGQGRNYTF.

This clone has a handful of counts. This same CDR3 is encoded by further DNA sequences in the sample. The gene calls are TRBV7-2 and TRBJ2-7; D is unclear. The ends were cut back, 3 bases at V and 3 bases at J, with 3 bases in the middle. CDR1 SGHTA and CDR2 FQGNSA come from the germline V gene. This CDR3 is 11 amino acids long. The chain's CDR3 is CASSFNYEQYF. The CDR3 bases are TGTGCCAGCAGCTTCAACTACGAGCAGTACTTC.

The chain recombines TRBV7-8 with TRBJ1-2; 8 nucleotides align to TRBD1. The ends lost 3 bases at V and 8 bases at J; junction bases unmatched: 11. Germline V lookup: CDR1 SGHVS, CDR2 FQNEAQ. This CDR3 contains 15 residues. The DNA for the CDR3 is TGTGCCAGCAGCTTGGTAGCAGGGGGCCCGGCGGGCTACACCTTC. This sequence encodes CASSLVAGGPAGYTF.

DNA for the CDR3: TGTGCCAGCAGCCCCACTAGCGGGCACAATGAGCAGTTCTTC. It encodes CASSPTSGHNEQFF. This chain links TRBV7-9 with TRBJ2-1; 9 bases agree with TRBD2. V dropped 5 bases and J dropped 5; count of bases not matched to a gene: 4. The CDR3 loop spans 14 amino acids. Per germline, CDR1 SEHNR and CDR2 FQNEAQ (reference sequence).

V gene TRBV19 combines with J gene TRBJ1-2; D gene ambiguous. In germline, CDR1 is LNHDA, CDR2 SQIVND (reference sequence). V dropped 1 base and J dropped 4 bases, with 10 bases sitting between them. The CDR3 consists of 14 residues. CDR3 DNA: TGTGCCAGTAGTATAGTAGAAGCATCCTATGGCTACACCTTC. As protein: CASSIVEASYGYTF.

The chain joins TRBV4-1 to TRBJ2-1; 7 bases match TRBD2. This CDR3 contains 14 residues. With V trimmed by 5 bases and J by 10 bases, 11 bases remained unmatched. Looked up from germline, CDR1 is MGHRA and CDR2 is YSYEKL. In nucleotides, the CDR3 is TGCGCCAGCAGCTGGTTGGGAGGGGTCCAGGAGCAGTTCTTC. It yields the protein CASSWLGGVQEQFF.